This TCR beta chain came from a study of T cell changes during pregnancy in multiple sclerosis. Assay: immunoSEQ multiplex PCR; the TCRdb copy retains only in-frame clones and omits some. The sample contains under 100,000 clones, about 94% of which appear only once. Sequencing was performed on peripheral blood, taken in the third trimester of pregnancy. This clonotype was sampled from a female donor with multiple sclerosis, enrolled in a pregnancy study.

The CDR3 spells CASSSGALGGYEQYF. The CDR3 DNA sequence: TGTGCCAGCAGCTCAGGGGCCCTCGGGGGCTACGAGCAGTACTTC. The chain carries TRBV13 and TRBJ2-7; D tentatively fits TRBD1 or TRBD2 (6 bases each). The V gene's germline CDR1 is PRHDT and CDR2 FYEKMQ (reference sequence). Between the trimmed V and J ends, which lost 4 bases and 3 bases, there was a span of 16 bases. The length of the CDR3 is 15 residues.